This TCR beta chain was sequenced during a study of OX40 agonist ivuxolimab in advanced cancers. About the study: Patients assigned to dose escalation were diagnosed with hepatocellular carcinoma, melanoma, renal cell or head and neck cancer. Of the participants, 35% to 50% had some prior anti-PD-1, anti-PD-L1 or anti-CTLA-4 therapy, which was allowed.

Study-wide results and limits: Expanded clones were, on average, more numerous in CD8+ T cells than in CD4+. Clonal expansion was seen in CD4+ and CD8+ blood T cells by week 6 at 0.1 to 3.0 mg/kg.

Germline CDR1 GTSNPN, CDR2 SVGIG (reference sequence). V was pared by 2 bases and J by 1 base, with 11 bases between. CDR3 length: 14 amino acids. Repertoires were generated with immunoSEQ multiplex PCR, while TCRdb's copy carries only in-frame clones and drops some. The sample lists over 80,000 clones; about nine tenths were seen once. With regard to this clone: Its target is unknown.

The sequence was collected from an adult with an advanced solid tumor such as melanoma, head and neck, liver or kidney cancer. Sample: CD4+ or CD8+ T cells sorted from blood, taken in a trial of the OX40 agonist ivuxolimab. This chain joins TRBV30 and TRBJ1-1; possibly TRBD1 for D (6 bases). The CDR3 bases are TGTGCCTGGAGTAGGGGGGTGGAGAACACTGAAGCTTTCTTT. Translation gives CAWSRGVENTEAFF.